This paragraph covers one T cell receptor beta chain sequence. This clone was detected once. There is no known antigen for this receptor. Per-nucleotide qualities are absent, and no much larger clonotype sits a single base away. In the paper's terms, the time point label means: about 28 days (+/-7) after the second vaccine dose. AZD1222 recipients with second doses at about 4 weeks or about 12 weeks were pooled, because spike-specific TCR depth and breadth did not differ between schedules. Samples from vaccinated people were obtained from the UK trials COV001 and COV002, which included a single-blind randomized controlled phase 2/3 trial of AZD1222 (ChAdOx1 nCoV-19) in healthy adults. For TCRbeta chain sequencing, PBMC samples from trial participants were taken at day 0 and at day 28 after the second dose. The CDR3 regions of human TCRbeta chains were analyzed by immunosequencing. Per the source publication's procedure: Repertoire TCRs were matched against a reference library of SARS-CoV-2-specific TCRs generated with the MIRA antigen-specificity platform. Breadth was defined as the fraction of unique TCRs that were SARS-CoV-2-associated. Depth was defined as the fraction of total T cells that were SARS-CoV-2-associated. Using the MIRA data, every spike-specific TCR was mapped to the spike region that the TCR reacted to and assigned to either a CD4 or a CD8 class. Log10-transformed breadth and depth values were compared by one-way ANOVA with Sidak's multiple comparisons tests. TCRdb mirrors the immuneACCESS table, restricted to in-frame sequences. Some clones are absent from its copies; in checked studies, under half trace to an unresolved V gene, and the reason for the others is unknown. V and J calls and clone size are those listed in that table; D and trimming were worked out from the DNA. This sample lists 100,000 to 150,000 clones; about 93% were detected once. The top ten hold approximately 5% of the sample.

These data belong to a study of T cell responses to AZD1222 COVID-19 vaccine (dated by TCRdb to the early 2020s). The study in broad terms: TCR sequencing covered fewer than 250 trial participants: 207 given two doses of AZD1222 and 26 given two doses of MenACWY control vaccine. Trial participants were enrolled into age subgroups of 18-55, 56-69 and 70-plus years, which contained approximately 150, 28 and 58 TCR-sequenced participants, respectively.

Reading from cysteine to phenylalanine, the CDR3 counts 17 amino acids. The read is trimmed to its CDR3 DNA, 51 bases read in frame from base 1. The V end loses 2 bases and the J end loses 5 bases, and a stretch of 20 bases separates them. From a lookup of the germline V gene (reference sequence), CDR1 and CDR2 are LGHDT and YNNKEL. Findings and caveats that apply to the study as a whole: No day 14 peak-response samples were available, so repertoires were characterized only after the peak T cell response. The 56-69-year group was small, and its depth increase did not reach significance, likely because of low power. Conclusions about previously exposed vaccinees are limited, since just 5 or 6 AZD1222 recipients were seropositive for SARS-CoV-2 at baseline. Vaccine-associated CD4 TCRs spanned the whole spike protein, with dominant responses in regions 160-218 and 743-854. Reportedly, almost half of the unique spike-specific TCRs recognized epitopes lying outside the regions that are mutated in the B.1.351 and B.1.1.7 variants. Participants were mostly white British and included more females than males, and it was suggested by the authors that clonal diversity may have been underestimated. After two AZD1222 doses, both the breadth and the depth of spike-specific TCRs were significantly higher than at day 0 and than in MenACWY recipients.

The TCR was taken from an adult who received the AZD1222 COVID-19 vaccine. The V and J genes are TRBV3-1 (or the pseudogene TRBV3-2) and TRBJ2-3; no D segment can be confidently identified. Sequenced material: peripheral blood, taken 28 days after the second AZD1222 dose. The bases read TGTGCCAGCAGCCAACCTTACCCGGGCCTACGGGTAGATACGCAGTATTTT. This encodes CASSQPYPGLRVDTQYF.